These T cell receptor beta chains were read from a single sample in a study of cytomegalovirus exposure and HLA in healthy donors. Measured with immunoSEQ multiplex PCR; TCRdb has only the in-frame clones, and not every one. The table lists 150,000 or so clones. The sequencing input was PBMCs. Receptor source: a man younger than 30 in good health and CMV-seronegative. The CDR3 runs from the conserved cysteine through the conserved F or W. The D gene is left open where the match is weak.

TRBV18	TRBD2	TRBJ2-3	TGTGCCAGCTCACCCGCTAGCGGGAACACAGATACGCAGTATTTT	CASSPASGNTDTQYF
TRBV28	TRBD1	TRBJ2-7	TGTGCCAGCAGTAACCACGGCGGGACAGGGGGCCTCGAGCAGTACTTC	CASSNHGGTGGLEQYF
TRBV19	TRBD1	TRBJ1-4	TGTGCCAGTAACGACAGGGGAGGGGAAAAACTGTTTTTT	CASNDRGGEKLFF
TRBV11-2	.	TRBJ1-2	TGTGCCAGCAGCCCCTGGGAGGGAGGGGGATATAACTATGGCTACACCTTC	CASSPWEGGGYNYGYTF
TRBV7-6	.	TRBJ1-4	TGTGCCAGCAGCACCATTTCGGGTTCTGCGGAAAAACTGTTTTTT	CASSTISGSAEKLFF
TRBV13	.	TRBJ2-3	TGTGCCAGCAGCCCAACCCGGGCAGATACGCAGTATTTT	CASSPTRADTQYF
TRBV4-2	.	TRBJ2-7	TGTGCCAGCAGCCAAGATTTCGGGGGTCGGCTAGCCGGAAATGGCGAGCAGTACTTC	CASSQDFGGRLAGNGEQYF
TRBV4-3	TRBD1	TRBJ1-1	TGCGCCAGCAGCCAAGATCTGGGTACCTCCGGGACAGGGGTCCATGAAGCTTTCTTT	CASSQDLGTSGTGVHEAFF
TRBV7-9	TRBD2	TRBJ2-2	TGTGCCAGCAGCTATACTAGCGGGAGTTGGTCCGGGGAGCTGTTTTTT	CASSYTSGSWSGELFF
TRBV28	.	TRBJ2-3	TGTGCCAGCAGTTTAATCAGGGATCCTAGCACAGATACGCAGTATTTT	CASSLIRDPSTDTQYF
TRBV19	TRBD2	TRBJ2-1	TGTGCCAGTAGTCTCCCCGGACTAGCGGCATACAATGAGCAGTTCTTC	CASSLPGLAAYNEQFF
TRBV11-3	TRBD1	TRBJ1-1	TGTGCCAGCAGCTTAGGTGGCAGGGGGGCGACTGAAGCTTTCTTT	CASSLGGRGATEAFF
TRBV9	.	TRBJ2-1	TGTGCCAGCAGCAAGGGGTCTGGTGCCTACAATGAGCAGTTCTTC	CASSKGSGAYNEQFF
TRBV6-1	TRBD1	TRBJ2-7	TGTGCCGGCAGTGCGGGACAGGGGGCAAGTCACGAGCAGTACTTC	CAGSAGQGASHEQYF
TRBV28	.	TRBJ1-5	TGTGCCAGCAGTCTCGAGGTCAGGGCCAGCAATCAGCCCCAGCATTTT	CASSLEVRASNQPQHF
TRBV7-9	.	TRBJ2-7	TGTGCCAGCAGCCGGACTTCCTCCTACGAGCAGTACTTC	CASSRTSSYEQYF
TRBV19	.	TRBJ1-5	TGTGCCAGTAGTATACCCCAGGGAGGGGGTGATAGCAATCAGCCCCAGCATTTT	CASSIPQGGGDSNQPQHF
TRBV7-2	.	TRBJ2-1	TGTGCCAGCAGCTCGGGACAACCCAATGAGCAGTTCTTC	CASSSGQPNEQFF
TRBV10-3	.	TRBJ1-4	TGTGCCACCGGCGGGTGGACTGATACTAATGAAAAACTGTTTTTT	CATGGWTDTNEKLFF
TRBV2	.	TRBJ2-2	TGTGCCAGCATTCCCTCGGCGGTCGGGGAGCTGTTTTTT	CASIPSAVGELFF
TRBV7-9	TRBD2	TRBJ2-1	TGTGCCAGCAGCTTAGATAGCGGGGGGGCCCGTGGCAATGAGCAGTTCTTC	CASSLDSGGARGNEQFF
TRBV29-1	.	TRBJ1-2	TGCAGCGTTGTTTACGGGGGGTTCAACACCTTC	CSVVYGGFNTF
TRBV6-5	TRBD2	TRBJ2-5	TGTGCCGTAGGACTAGCGGCCTTCCAAGAGACCCAGTACTTC	CAVGLAAFQETQYF
TRBV7-3	.	TRBJ2-1	TGTGCCAGCAGTCCCACCGGGACTCCAGGGGGCAATGAGCAGTTCTTC	CASSPTGTPGGNEQFF
TRBV18	.	TRBJ2-7	TGTGCCAGCTCACCCCGAAGGACAGAAGGTGAGCAGTACTTC	CASSPRRTEGEQYF
TRBV6-6	TRBD1	TRBJ1-5	TGTGCCAGCAGGCCAGACAGGGTTGGTCAGCCCCAGCATTTT	CASRPDRVGQPQHF
TRBV6-5	.	TRBJ1-2	TGTGCCAGCAGCCCCCAACTCCAAACGAACTATGGCTACACCTTC	CASSPQLQTNYGYTF
TRBV25-1	.	TRBJ1-6	TGTGCCAGCAGTGCCTCCCAGGGGAGGGATAATTCACCCCTCCACTTT	CASSASQGRDNSPLHF
TRBV9	TRBD1	TRBJ1-5	TGTGCCAGCAGCGCAAGTAAAGGTACAGGGGCCGAGCCCCAGCATTTT	CASSASKGTGAEPQHF
TRBV9	TRBD2	TRBJ2-2	TGTGCCAGCAGCATACTAGCGGGAAACGCCGGGGAGCTGTTTTTT	CASSILAGNAGELFF
TRBV28	.	TRBJ2-2	TGTGCCAGCTTGACGACCCCAGGGCAGGGCACCGGGGAGCTGTTTTTT	CASLTTPGQGTGELFF
TRBV19	TRBD1	TRBJ1-4	TGTGCCAGTAGTACAACAGGGGTATTTGCAACTAATGAAAAACTGTTTTTT	CASSTTGVFATNEKLFF
TRBV28	TRBD1	TRBJ2-5	TGTGCCAGCAGTTTACAACGGACAGGGGGAGAGACCCAGTACTTC	CASSLQRTGGETQYF
TRBV28	.	TRBJ2-7	TGTGCCACGTTTCGACAGGCTTCCTACGAGCAGTACTTC	CATFRQASYEQYF